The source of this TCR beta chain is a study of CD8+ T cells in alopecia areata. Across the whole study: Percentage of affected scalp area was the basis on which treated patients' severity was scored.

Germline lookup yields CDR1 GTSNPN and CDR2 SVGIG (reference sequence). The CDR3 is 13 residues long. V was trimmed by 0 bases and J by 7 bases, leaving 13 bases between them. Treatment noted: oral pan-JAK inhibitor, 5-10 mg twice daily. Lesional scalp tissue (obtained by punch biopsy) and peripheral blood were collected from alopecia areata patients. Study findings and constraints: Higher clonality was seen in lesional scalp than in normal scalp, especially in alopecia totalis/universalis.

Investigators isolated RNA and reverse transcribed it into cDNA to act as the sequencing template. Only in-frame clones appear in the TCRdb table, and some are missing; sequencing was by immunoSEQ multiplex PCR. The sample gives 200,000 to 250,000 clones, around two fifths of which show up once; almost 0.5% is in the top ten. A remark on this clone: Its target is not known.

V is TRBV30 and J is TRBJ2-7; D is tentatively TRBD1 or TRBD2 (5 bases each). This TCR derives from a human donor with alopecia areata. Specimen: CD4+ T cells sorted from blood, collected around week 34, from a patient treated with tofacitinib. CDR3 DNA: TGTGCCTGGAGTGTGATCGGGGCAGGTGAGCAGTACTTC. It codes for CAWSVIGAGEQYF.